The following is a T cell receptor (beta chain) sequence with its context. Seattle patient enrollment occurred during active infection, with longitudinal follow-up thereafter. This sample was taken from a study of blood T cell repertoires in COVID-19. About the research overall: Italy, Spain and the United States were the sources of the convalescent and acute COVID-19 samples. From T cells, B-cell-depleted T cells, or PBMCs came the material, which was cDNA or gDNA.

V lost 5 bases and J lost 0, with 7 bases in between. Germline-derived CDR1 and CDR2 are SGHVS and FNYEAQ. The CDR3 covers 14 residues. Original handling: Reference gene primers were amplified, and this amplification served to estimate nucleated cell counts. Some clones are missing from TCRdb's copy, which holds only in-frame ones; the method was immunoSEQ multiplex PCR. The V and J calls and clone size come from that table; D and trimming were worked out from the DNA. This sample carries over 65,000 clones, about 73% of them seen once, and the ten largest clones take about a third. The sequence was collected from a man in his 60s with COVID-19, enrolled during active disease. The V call is TRBV7-6, the J call TRBJ2-2; unclear D gene. Input material: peripheral blood. The CDR3 region is CASSVTTNTGELFF. DNA for the CDR3: TGTGCCAGCAGCGTTACAACGAACACCGGGGAGCTGTTTTTT.